Listed here are 31 T cell receptor beta chains from one sample, sequenced in a study of immune cell composition in non-small cell lung cancer. Profiled with immunoSEQ multiplex PCR; TCRdb holds only in-frame clones, not every one. The table records 9,500 to 10,000 clones, about two thirds of them present only once. The sequencing sample was made of lung tumor tissue. Every receptor here comes from a human donor with non-small cell lung cancer.

The chain carries TRBV7-2 and TRBJ2-4, with 7 bases fitting TRBD1. This CDR3 has 15 amino acids. CDR1 is SGHTA, CDR2 FQGNSA, per germline. With 10 bases clipped from V and 0 bases from J, the junction kept 9 bases outside the gene matches. The CDR3 region is CATRLTGVAKNIQYF. CDR3 nucleotide sequence: TGTGCCACACGGCTTACAGGGGTAGCCAAAAACATTCAGTACTTC.

The chain employs TRBV6-6 and TRBJ1-5; D remains ambiguous. Germline V gene data show CDR1 as MNHNY and CDR2 as SVGAGI (reference sequence). The CDR3 is 14 residues long. Trimming stripped 5 bases from V and 5 bases from J, with 13 bases between. CDR3 in amino acids: CASSHGKWDQPQHF. CDR3 nucleotides: TGTGCCAGCAGTCATGGGAAGTGGGATCAGCCCCAGCATTTT.

This clone occurred a few times. This sequence joins TRBV18 and TRBJ1-4, with D uncertain. Trimming removed 3 bases at V and 4 bases at J, with 21 bases between. This CDR3 has 18 residues. Germline CDR1 is KGHSH and CDR2 is LQKENI. The CDR3: CASSPGLSPKTINEKLFF. The DNA for the CDR3 is TGTGCCAGCTCACCCGGACTGTCCCCGAAGACGATTAATGAAAAACTGTTTTTT.

The V and J genes are TRBV7-6 and TRBJ2-1, with TRBD1 identical over 8 bases. CDR1 is SGHVS, CDR2 FNYEAQ, per germline. J was trimmed by 3 bases and V by 1 base; bases with no gene match: 8. The length of the CDR3 is 17 residues. The CDR3, as DNA: TGTGCCAGCAGCTTAGTGGTGGCAGGGGGCGTCTACAATGAGCAGTTCTTC. Translating gives CASSLVVAGGVYNEQFF.

The genes are TRBV19 and TRBJ1-3; 11 bases are a match to TRBD1. The CDR3 spans 17 residues. Germline V gene lookup returns CDR1 LNHDA and CDR2 SQIVND (reference sequence). V was clipped by 2 bases and J by 0 bases; unmatched bases: 3. The CDR3 sequence: CASSISGTGGSGNTIYF. The CDR3 nucleotides are TGTGCCAGTAGTATATCTGGGACAGGGGGCTCTGGAAACACCATATATTTT.

The V call is TRBV5-6, the J call TRBJ2-7; TRBD1 might be the D (6 bases). The CDR3 extends over 12 amino acids. The V end lost 1 base, the J end lost 5 bases, and 7 bases lay between the germline ends. Germline lookup yields CDR1 SGHDT and CDR2 YYEEEE. In nucleotides, the CDR3 is TGTGCCAGCAGCTTGCACAGGGACGAGCAGTACTTC. Amino acid sequence: CASSLHRDEQYF.

This clone came up a few times. J is TRBJ1-5 and V is TRBV19, with 9 bases fitting TRBD1. Germline V gene data show CDR1 as LNHDA and CDR2 as SQIVND (reference sequence). The CDR3 sequence is 15 residues long. The trim removed 6 bases at V and 3 bases at J, leaving 6 bases unmatched. The CDR3: CASSQGQGYNQPQHF. As DNA, the CDR3 is TGTGCCAGTAGCCAAGGACAGGGGTACAATCAGCCCCAGCATTTT.

The genes are TRBV7-9 and TRBJ2-5; D is uncertain. From germline, CDR1 is SEHNR and CDR2 FQNEAQ (reference sequence). The CDR3 length is 15 residues. Trimming took off 1 base at V and 3 bases at J, with 12 bases between the two ends. This CDR3 reads CASSLGVSNKETQYF. For the CDR3, the DNA is TGTGCCAGCAGCTTAGGTGTCTCTAATAAAGAGACCCAGTACTTC.

The gene calls are TRBV4-1 and TRBJ1-5, with a possible D match to TRBD1 (5 bases). Germline V gives CDR1 MGHRA, CDR2 YSYEKL. V was trimmed by 4 bases and J by 6 bases, leaving 16 bases between them. CDR3 length equals 15 residues. This chain's CDR3 is CASSPQVGVIQPQHF. The CDR3 nucleotides read TGCGCCAGCAGCCCCCAAGTGGGGGTGATTCAGCCCCAGCATTTT.

The V gene is TRBV29-1, the J gene TRBJ1-2; D is uncertain. V shed 3 bases and J shed 0 bases, with 11 bases lying between them. Germline values: CDR1 SQVTM, CDR2 ANQGSEA. The CDR3 is 14 residues long. The CDR3 loop reads CSVERQPANYGYTF. For the CDR3, the DNA is TGCAGCGTTGAGAGACAACCAGCTAACTATGGCTACACCTTC.

The chain is built from TRBV5-1 and TRBJ2-3; tentatively, D is TRBD1 (6 bases). This CDR3 contains 15 residues. V lost 0 bases, J lost 5 bases, and 13 bases lay in between. Per the germline V gene, CDR1 is SGHRS and CDR2 is YFSETQ. CDR3 protein: CASSLAMGAGDTQYF. DNA for the CDR3: TGCGCCAGCAGCTTGGCCATGGGGGCGGGAGATACGCAGTATTTT.

The chain has TRBV10-2 and TRBJ1-5; D might be TRBD1 (6 bases). The CDR3 spans 14 residues. The germline gives CDR1 WSHSY, CDR2 SAAADI. V was shortened by 7 bases and J by 5 bases, with 15 bases between the two germline ends. In DNA, the CDR3 is TGCGCCAGCAATACTCAGGGGTTCGATCAGCCCCAGCATTTT. This sequence encodes CASNTQGFDQPQHF.

V and J are TRBV2 and TRBJ2-3; 7 nucleotides line up with TRBD2. V lost 8 bases and J lost 2; bases outside the gene matches: 7. Germline CDR1 is SNHLY and CDR2 is FYNNEI. The CDR3 has 14 residues. DNA for the CDR3: TGTGCCAGCCTAAGCGGGGTGTACACAGATACGCAGTATTTT. Its translation: CASLSGVYTDTQYF.

This clone is medium-sized (0.01 to 0.1%) within its sample. This chain connects TRBV9 to TRBJ1-1; the D is unclear. The germline gives CDR1 SGDLS, CDR2 YYNGEE. The CDR3 extends over 12 amino acids. Trimming left V 8 bases short and J 0 bases short, with 8 bases between. The CDR3 loop reads CASTPMNTEAFF. The CDR3 region has the DNA TGTGCCAGTACCCCCATGAACACTGAAGCTTTCTTT.

This sequence joins TRBV11-2 and TRBJ2-3; D could derive from TRBD1 or TRBD2 (5 bases each). This CDR3 is 13 amino acids long. Germline lookup yields CDR1 SGHAT and CDR2 FQNNGV. V was cut by 5 bases and J by 2 bases, with 8 bases left in between. The DNA for the CDR3 is TGTGCCAGCAGCCGGGGCTTCACAGATACGCAGTATTTT. Encoded protein: CASSRGFTDTQYF. The whole variable domain, remainder taken from reference TRBV11-2 and TRBJ2-3, is EAGVAQSPRYKIIEKRQSVAFWCNPISGHATLYWYQQILGQGPKLLIQFQNNGVVDDSQLPKDRFSAERLKGVDSTLKIQPAKLEDSAVYLCASSRGFTDTQYFGPGTRLTVL.

V and J are TRBV29-1 and TRBJ2-1; no firm D call. Per germline, CDR1 SQVTM and CDR2 ANQGSEA. This CDR3 is built from 12 residues. V lost 7 bases, J lost 5 bases, and 12 bases lay in between. The CDR3 spells CSAKVTHNEQFF. For the CDR3, the DNA is TGCAGCGCAAAGGTAACTCACAATGAGCAGTTCTTC.

The chain combines TRBV6-6 with TRBJ2-1; D tentatively fits TRBD1 or TRBD2 (5 bases each). The CDR3 contains 15 residues. V gave up 11 bases and J gave up 8 bases, with 25 bases separating them. Germline V CDR1 and CDR2: MNHNY, SVGAGI (reference sequence). CDR3 amino acids: CAARPQRGSLDEQFF. The CDR3 DNA reads as TGTGCCGCTCGCCCTCAGAGGGGTTCGTTGGATGAGCAGTTCTTC.

The chain combines TRBV7-2 with TRBJ2-4, with 7 bases fitting TRBD2. With V trimmed by 5 bases and J by 2 bases, 12 bases remained unmatched. Germline V gene lookup returns CDR1 SGHTA and CDR2 FQGNSA. The CDR3 loop spans 17 amino acids. The CDR3 nucleotides read TGTGCCAGCAGCCCGGGGAGGGGTAGTGTATCCAAAAACATTCAGTACTTC. Translating it yields CASSPGRGSVSKNIQYF. The variable domain in full, with the rest retrieved from reference TRBV7-2 and TRBJ2-4, is GAGVSQSPSNKVTEKGKDVELRCDPISGHTALYWYRQSLGQGLEFLIYFQGNSAPDKSGLPSDRFSAERTGGSVSTLTIQRTQQEDSAVYLCASSPGRGSVSKNIQYFGAGTRLSVL.

The chain uses TRBV10-3 and TRBJ2-1; 10 positions agree with TRBD1. CDR1 and CDR2 from the germline V gene are ENHRY and SYGVKD. The V segment lost 2 bases and the J segment 7 bases; nucleotides outside the gene matches: 11. The CDR3 spans 17 residues. CDR3 sequence reads: CAISENPGTGVSNEQFF. In DNA form, the CDR3 reads TGTGCCATCAGTGAGAACCCCGGGACAGGGGTGTCTAATGAGCAGTTCTTC.

This chain connects TRBV6-5 to TRBJ1-1; possible D gene TRBD1, 5 bases. This CDR3 region has 16 residues. The V end lost 0 bases, the J end lost 0 bases, and 11 bases lay between the germline ends. Looked up from germline, CDR1 is MNHEY and CDR2 is SVGAGI. The CDR3 protein is CASSYSGGQMNTEAFF. CDR3 DNA sequence: TGTGCCAGCAGTTACTCCGGGGGTCAAATGAACACTGAAGCTTTCTTT.

The J gene is TRBJ1-2, the V gene TRBV5-1, with no clear D. The germline gives CDR1 SGHRS, CDR2 YFSETQ. The V and J ends lost 2 bases and 5 bases respectively, with 16 bases between them. This CDR3 comprises 15 residues. CDR3 bases: TGCGCCAGCAGCTTCGGTGTCCACACTCTATATGGCTACACCTTC. Translating gives CASSFGVHTLYGYTF.

This chain uses TRBV5-1 with TRBJ1-2; 7 nucleotides match TRBD1. Germline trimming cut 0 bases from V and 5 bases from J; bases unmatched to any gene: 10. This CDR3 has 16 amino acids. CDR1 is SGHRS, CDR2 YFSETQ, per germline. The CDR3 DNA sequence: TGCGCCAGCAGCTTGGAAACTGACAGGGCTGAATATGGCTACACCTTC. Its translation: CASSLETDRAEYGYTF.

Only a few counts were recorded for this clone. This chain links TRBV6-4 with TRBJ2-1; TRBD1 agrees at 8 bases. The V gene's germline CDR1 is MRHNA and CDR2 SNTAGT. This CDR3 comprises 15 residues. The V and J ends lost 3 bases and 5 bases, in that order; junction bases with no gene match: 6. The CDR3 bases are TGTGCCAGCAGTGAATACGGGACAGGTAACAATGAGCAGTTCTTC. This sequence encodes CASSEYGTGNNEQFF.

The gene calls are TRBV5-1 and TRBJ2-3, with D perhaps assigned TRBD1 or TRBD2 (6 bases each). V lost 4 bases and J lost 1, with 13 bases in between. Per the germline V gene, CDR1 is SGHRS and CDR2 is YFSETQ. The CDR3 has 15 amino acids. The CDR3 DNA follows: TGCGCCAGCAGCCCCCTGAGGGGGGGCACAGATACGCAGTATTTT. Translating it yields CASSPLRGGTDTQYF.

The chain has TRBV7-9 and TRBJ2-5, with 8 positions matching TRBD2. Germline V gene lookup returns CDR1 SEHNR and CDR2 FQNEAQ (reference sequence). The CDR3 loop spans 15 amino acids. The ends lost 1 base at V and 2 bases at J; junction bases unmatched: 3. Here the CDR3 reads CASSLVAGGQETQYF. The CDR3 DNA sequence: TGTGCCAGCAGCTTAGTTGCGGGGGGACAAGAGACCCAGTACTTC.

V usage is TRBV19 and J usage is TRBJ2-3; perhaps TRBD2 as D (7 bases). CDR1 and CDR2 (germline): LNHDA, SQIVND (reference sequence). The CDR3 runs to 17 residues. The V end lost 4 bases, the J end lost 2 bases, and 19 bases lay between the germline ends. The CDR3 DNA is TGTGCCAGTAGTAATTGGGACGGAGGGGGGGACACAGATACGCAGTATTTT. Protein sequence: CASSNWDGGGDTDTQYF.

This clone appeared a few times. This rearrangement joins TRBV29-1 to TRBJ1-5, with 7 bases aligning to TRBD1. The CDR3 has 14 amino acids. V lost 4 bases and J lost 4; bases outside the gene matches: 7. The germline gives CDR1 SQVTM, CDR2 ANQGSEA. The CDR3 DNA reads as TGCAGCGTTGCCTCAGGGGGGGCTAATCAGCCCCAGCATTTT. This encodes CSVASGGANQPQHF.

A single count supports this clone. The chain employs TRBV28 and TRBJ2-2, with 8 nucleotides matching TRBD2. Unmatched junction bases numbered 12, after V lost 7 bases and J lost 5 bases. CDR1 is MDHEN and CDR2 is SYDVKM in the germline V gene. This CDR3 spans 16 amino acids. The CDR3 protein is CASTTLGLVWTGELFF. As DNA, the CDR3 is TGTGCCAGCACTACTTTGGGACTAGTATGGACCGGGGAGCTGTTTTTT. Combining the CDR3 with reference TRBV28 and TRBJ2-2 gives the whole variable domain DVKVTQSSRYLVKRTGEKVFLECVQDMDHENMFWYRQDPGLGLRLIYFSYDVKMKEKGDIPEGYSVSREKKERFSLILESASTNQTSMYLCASTTLGLVWTGELFFGEGSRLTVL.

V is TRBV27 and J is TRBJ2-7, with 11 bases that match TRBD2. V shed 4 bases, J shed 0 bases, and the junction held 8 bases outside the gene matches. The CDR3 contains 17 residues. In germline, CDR1 is MNHEY, CDR2 SMNVEV (reference sequence). CDR3 loop: CASSSRLAGNISYEQYF. CDR3 nucleotides: TGTGCCAGCAGTTCCCGACTAGCGGGGAATATCTCCTACGAGCAGTACTTC.

This clone was seen only a few times. The chain is built from TRBV11-2 and TRBJ1-6; D unresolved. CDR3 length: 14 residues. Germline lookup yields CDR1 SGHAT and CDR2 FQNNGV. The V end was cut by 5 bases, the J end by 2 bases, with 7 bases between. The CDR3 loop reads CASSPLPYNSPLHF. CDR3 sequence (DNA): TGTGCCAGCAGCCCCCTCCCCTATAATTCACCCCTCCACTTT. The whole variable domain, filled in from reference TRBV11-2 and TRBJ1-6, reads EAGVAQSPRYKIIEKRQSVAFWCNPISGHATLYWYQQILGQGPKLLIQFQNNGVVDDSQLPKDRFSAERLKGVDSTLKIQPAKLEDSAVYLCASSPLPYNSPLHFGNGTRLTVT.

The J gene is TRBJ2-3, the V gene TRBV19; the D gene is possibly TRBD2 (5 bases). Trimming removed 3 bases at V and 4 bases at J, with 14 bases between. There are 15 residues in the CDR3. Looked up from germline, CDR1 is LNHDA and CDR2 is SQIVND (reference sequence). CDR3 protein: CASSMSPGSPDTQYF. The CDR3 DNA follows: TGTGCCAGTAGTATGTCTCCGGGGTCCCCAGATACGCAGTATTTT.